This T cell receptor beta chain was captured by sequencing in a study of T-cell reconstitution after alpha-beta-depleted transplantation in children. The study, taken as a whole, reports: Expanded graft clones, several hundred of them, were reportedly the source of alpha-beta T cells about two months after transplant. The main origin of T-cell counts and diversity one year after transplant was newly produced T cells.

Trimming left V 1 base short and J 3 bases short, with 21 bases between. Germline CDR1 is SGHNT and CDR2 is YENEEA. This CDR3 comprises 18 residues. During its preparation, the TCRbeta library received unique molecular identifiers. TCRdb fed the PCR reads into MiXCR, producing one record per CDR3 protein. The table includes nearly 350,000 distinct CDR3 sequences, about a sixth detected once. This clonotype was detected many times. Its specificity is not known. The sample in question was PBMCs, mostly from graft donor cells, obtained 360 days after TCRalphabeta/CD19-depleted stem cell transplant. This chain links TRBV11-3 with TRBJ2-5; maybe TRBD2 (6 bases). The TCR sequence derives from a male patient between 2 and 15 years old who had a stem cell transplant for acute lymphoblastic leukemia, so the T cells may come from the graft donor. CDR3 in amino acids: CASSLVGLPFPLEETQYF. In DNA, the CDR3 is TGTGCCAGCAGCTTAGTGGGACTCCCATTTCCTCTCGAAGAGACCCAGTACTTC. Filled out from reference TRBV11-3 and TRBJ2-5, the complete variable domain reads EAGVVQSPRYKIIEKKQPVAFWCNPISGHNTLYWYLQNLGQGPELLIRYENEEAVDDSQLPKDRFSAERLKGVDSTLKIQPAELGDSAVYLCASSLVGLPFPLEETQYFGPGTRLLVL.